Below are 10 T cell receptor beta chains sequenced from a single sample in a study of T cells after yellow fever vaccination. In TCRdb, the 5' RACE reads were re-called with MiXCR into one record per CDR3 protein. The sample shows about 320,000 distinct CDR3 sequences, around 4.3% of them seen only once. Sequencing was performed on PBMCs, taken 15 days after the yellow fever booster vaccination. Every receptor here comes from a man between 18 and 29 years old who received the YFV17D yellow fever vaccine.

In its sample, this clonotype was seen many times. The chain employs TRBV5-1 and TRBJ1-1; tentative D call: TRBD1 (6 bases). The germline V gene has CDR1 SGHRS and CDR2 YFSETQ. Trimming cost V 4 bases and J 4 bases, with 11 bases left between them. The CDR3 consists of 13 residues. The CDR3 region has the DNA TGCGCCAGCAGCACCTACAGGGCCACTGAAGCTTTCTTT. It codes for CASSTYRATEAFF.

This clonotype was counted many times. For the CDR3, the DNA is TGTGCCAGCTTGAGCGTGGTCCAAAAGGAGCAGTACGTC. Translating gives CASLSVVQKEQYV. The chain links TRBV6-2 or TRBV6-3 to TRBJ2-7; D unresolved. This CDR3 is 13 amino acids long. Trimming pared 8 bases from V and 7 bases from J, leaving 18 bases between. The germline gives CDR1 MNHEY, CDR2 SVGEGT.

The CDR3 loop is CASSPDRDTGELFF. As DNA, the CDR3 is TGTGCCAGCAGCCCAGACAGGGACACCGGGGAGCTGTTTTTT. This sequence joins TRBV7-3 and TRBJ2-2, with 7 bases that match TRBD1. Germline V gene lookup returns CDR1 SGHTA and CDR2 FQGTGA. V lost 5 bases to trimming and J lost 3 bases; unmatched junction nucleotides: 3. The CDR3 covers 14 residues.

The chain recombines TRBV6-4 with TRBJ2-1; 7 nucleotides align to TRBD1. The CDR3 loop spans 14 amino acids. In germline, CDR1 is MRHNA, CDR2 SNTAGT. V lost 5 bases to trimming and J lost 4 bases; unmatched junction nucleotides: 5. The CDR3 is CASSPTGDYNEQFF. Written as DNA, the CDR3 is TGTGCCAGCAGTCCCACAGGGGATTACAATGAGCAGTTCTTC.

The chain combines TRBV5-1 with TRBJ1-1; D is unclear. V was trimmed by 3 bases and J by 3 bases, leaving 9 bases between them. Germline CDR1 reads SGHRS; CDR2 reads YFSETQ. The CDR3 totals 13 residues. The CDR3 coding sequence is TGCGCCAGCAGCTATCCGGGTTACACTGAAGCTTTCTTT. It specifies CASSYPGYTEAFF.

There are many counts of this clonotype. The V gene is TRBV7-3, the J gene TRBJ2-5, with D perhaps assigned TRBD1 or TRBD2 (6 bases each). Germline-derived CDR1 and CDR2 are SGHTA and FQGTGA. The CDR3 runs to 15 residues. V lost 2 bases and J lost 1, with 11 bases in between. For the CDR3, the DNA is TGTGCCAGCAGCTTAGGTGGGGGGCCCCAAGAGACCCAGTACTTC. Translating it yields CASSLGGGPQETQYF.

This clonotype has at least ten counts. The chain combines TRBV5-6 with TRBJ2-3; 8 positions match TRBD1. There are 16 residues in the CDR3. CDR1 is SGHDT, CDR2 YYEEEE, per germline. The trim removed 3 bases at V and 3 bases at J, leaving 9 bases unmatched. CDR3 in DNA: TGTGCCAGCAGCTGGGATCGAACAGGGGGGACAGATACGCAGTATTTT. Translation: CASSWDRTGGTDTQYF.

The V call is TRBV5-6, the J call TRBJ1-2; D remains ambiguous. Germline lookup yields CDR1 SGHDT and CDR2 YYEEEE. V lost 3 bases and J 8 bases, leaving 8 bases between the germline ends. The CDR3 totals 11 residues. CDR3 in DNA: TGTGCCAGCAGCTGGGTTGGGGGCTACACCTTC. Its protein product is CASSWVGGYTF.

This clonotype appeared a few times. The chain recombines TRBV5-1 with TRBJ2-1; D gene unclear. CDR1 SGHRS and CDR2 YFSETQ come from the germline V gene. The germline V and J ends were trimmed by 0 bases and 3 bases, with 7 bases remaining between them. The length of the CDR3 is 14 residues. The CDR3 sequence is CASSLDNGYNEQFF. CDR3 sequence (DNA): TGCGCCAGCAGCTTGGACAATGGCTACAATGAGCAGTTCTTC.

This clonotype was seen ten or more times. The chain links TRBV20-1 to TRBJ2-5, with TRBD1 identical over 11 bases. The CDR3 runs 13 residues. Looked up from germline, CDR1 is DFQATT and CDR2 is SNEGSKA (reference sequence). The V and J ends lost 6 bases and 9 bases, in that order; junction bases with no gene match: 9. CDR3 DNA: TGCAGTGCCCCTGGGACAGGGGGGGGGGCCCAGTACTTC. This gives the protein CSAPGTGGGAQYF.